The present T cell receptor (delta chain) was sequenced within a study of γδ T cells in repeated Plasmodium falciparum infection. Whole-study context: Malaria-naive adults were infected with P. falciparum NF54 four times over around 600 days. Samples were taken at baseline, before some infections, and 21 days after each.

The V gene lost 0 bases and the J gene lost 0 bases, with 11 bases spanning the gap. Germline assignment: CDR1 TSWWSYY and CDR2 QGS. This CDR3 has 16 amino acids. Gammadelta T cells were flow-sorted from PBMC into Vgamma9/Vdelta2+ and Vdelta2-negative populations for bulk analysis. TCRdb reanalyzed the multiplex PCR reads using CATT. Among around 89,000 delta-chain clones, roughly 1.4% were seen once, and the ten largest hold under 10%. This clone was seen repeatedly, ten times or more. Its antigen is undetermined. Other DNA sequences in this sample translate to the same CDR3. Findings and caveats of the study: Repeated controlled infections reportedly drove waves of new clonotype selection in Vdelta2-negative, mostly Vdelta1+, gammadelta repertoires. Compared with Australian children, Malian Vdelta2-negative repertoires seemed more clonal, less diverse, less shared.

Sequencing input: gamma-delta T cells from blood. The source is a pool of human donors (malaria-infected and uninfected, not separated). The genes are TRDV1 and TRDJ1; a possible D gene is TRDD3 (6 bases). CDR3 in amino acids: CALGELSWGYTDKLIF. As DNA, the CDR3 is TGTGCTCTTGGGGAACTCTCCTGGGGATACACCGATAAACTCATCTTT.